This is a list of T cell receptor beta chains from one sample in a study of blood T cell repertoires in COVID-19. Assay: immunoSEQ multiplex PCR; the TCRdb copy retains only in-frame clones and omits some. The sample records roughly 430,000 clones, around nine tenths being singletons. The sample was PBMCs or T cells enriched from blood (not recorded which). These TCRs come from a woman aged 18 to 35 who had been exposed to COVID-19. The CDR3 runs from the conserved cysteine through the conserved F or W. A D gene is named only where the DNA matches it firmly. The size field is filled for only some rows; it gives once, few, many or a size class.

clone size	V gene	J gene	D gene	CDR3 protein	CDR3 DNA
-	TRBV27	TRBJ1-2	TRBD1	CASSPRQGYGYTF	TGTGCCAGCAGTCCTAGACAGGGCTATGGCTACACCTTC
-	TRBV7-2	TRBJ2-7	-	CASSLHGTSYEQYF	TGTGCCAGCAGCTTACACGGGACATCCTACGAGCAGTACTTC
-	TRBV5-1	TRBJ2-1	TRBD2	CASSSDGGFLLAGVLEQFF	TGCGCCAGCAGCTCGGATGGGGGTTTCTTACTAGCGGGAGTTTTAGAGCAGTTCTTC
-	TRBV15	TRBJ2-1	-	CATSNTAASEEQFF	TGTGCCACCAGCAATACTGCTGCCTCTGAGGAGCAGTTCTTC
-	TRBV4-1	TRBJ2-1	TRBD2	CASSLLAGGNEQFF	TGCGCCAGCAGCCTGCTAGCGGGAGGGAATGAGCAGTTCTTC
-	TRBV4-1	TRBJ1-5	TRBD1	CASSSHDRDQPQHF	TGCGCCAGCAGCTCCCACGACAGGGACCAGCCCCAGCATTTT
-	TRBV28	TRBJ2-7	-	CASSFEVVSYEQYF	TGTGCCAGCAGTTTTGAGGTTGTCTCCTACGAGCAGTACTTC
-	TRBV3-1/TRBV3-2	TRBJ1-1	-	CASSQFRGTEAFF	TGTGCCAGCAGCCAATTCCGGGGCACTGAAGCTTTCTTT
-	TRBV18	TRBJ1-1	-	CASSPLAVMNTEAFF	TGTGCCAGCTCACCACTTGCGGTTATGAACACTGAAGCTTTCTTT
once	TRBV27	TRBJ1-1	-	CASSYWLTGNTEAFF	TGTGCCAGCAGTTATTGGCTGACAGGGAACACTGAAGCTTTCTTT
-	TRBV12-3/TRBV12-4	TRBJ1-5	TRBD1	CASVGQGNQPQHF	TGTGCCAGCGTTGGACAGGGCAATCAGCCCCAGCATTTT
-	TRBV28	TRBJ1-6	-	CASGGTVNSPLHF	TGTGCCAGCGGGGGGACGGTCAATTCACCCCTCCACTTT
-	TRBV7-9	TRBJ2-1	-	CASSPRGGSSYNEQFF	TGTGCCAGCAGCCCTCGTGGTGGCAGCTCCTACAATGAGCAGTTCTTC
-	TRBV6-5	TRBJ2-7	-	CASSYSGIYEQYF	TGTGCCAGCAGTTATTCGGGGATTTACGAGCAGTACTTC
-	TRBV27	TRBJ2-1	TRBD1	CASSLVRGFGEQFF	TGTGCCAGCAGTTTAGTCAGGGGGTTTGGTGAGCAGTTCTTC
-	TRBV28	TRBJ2-1	TRBD2	CASSPRSIRLAGANNEQFF	TGTGCCAGCAGTCCCCGATCAATAAGACTAGCGGGGGCCAACAATGAGCAGTTCTTC
once	TRBV6-5	TRBJ2-7	TRBD1	CASSYPGGKGEQYF	TGTGCCAGCAGTTACCCAGGGGGCAAGGGCGAGCAGTACTTC
-	TRBV5-1	TRBJ2-2	TRBD1	CASSSISTGGWDTGELFF	TGCGCCAGCAGCTCTATTTCGACAGGGGGCTGGGACACCGGGGAGCTGTTTTTT
-	TRBV15	TRBJ2-7	TRBD1	CATSIRDRGREQYF	TGTGCCACCAGCATCCGGGACAGGGGTCGGGAGCAGTACTTC
-	TRBV3-1/TRBV3-2	TRBJ2-7	TRBD1	CASSPFTTGGLSYEQYF	TGTGCCAGCAGCCCCTTTACTACAGGGGGCTTGTCCTACGAGCAGTACTTC
once	TRBV7-8	TRBJ2-3	TRBD2	CASSLDGGGRTDTQYF	TGTGCCAGCAGCTTAGACGGCGGGGGGCGCACAGATACGCAGTATTTT
-	TRBV11-3	TRBJ1-6	TRBD1	CASNPQGAGSPLHF	TGTGCCAGCAACCCACAGGGGGCTGGTTCACCCCTCCACTTT
-	TRBV2	TRBJ1-1	-	CASSELAGRTEAFF	TGTGCCAGCAGTGAATTGGCCGGGAGGACTGAAGCTTTCTTT
-	TRBV9	TRBJ1-2	-	CASSVPGFHGYTF	TGTGCCAGCAGCGTACCAGGGTTTCATGGCTACACCTTC
-	TRBV6-5	TRBJ2-7	TRBD2	CASSWTSGYEQYF	TGTGCCAGCAGTTGGACTAGCGGGTACGAGCAGTACTTC
-	TRBV5-1	TRBJ2-1	-	CASSWGELGGEQFF	TGCGCCAGCAGCTGGGGGGAACTAGGCGGGGAGCAGTTCTTC
-	TRBV5-1	TRBJ1-1	-	CASSLDPDRFNTEAFF	TGCGCCAGCAGCTTGGATCCCGACAGGTTCAACACTGAAGCTTTCTTT
-	TRBV4-2	TRBJ2-5	TRBD2	CASSQEVLAGAGETQYF	TGTGCCAGCAGCCAAGAAGTTCTAGCGGGGGCGGGTGAGACCCAGTACTTC
once	TRBV3-1/TRBV3-2	TRBJ1-6	TRBD1	CASSRAGQTNSPLHF	TGTGCCAGCAGCCGTGCGGGACAGACGAATTCACCCCTCCACTTT
-	TRBV7-2	TRBJ2-7	-	CASSLDGGRGSGQYF	TGTGCCAGCAGCTTAGATGGCGGGCGCGGTTCAGGGCAGTACTTC
once	TRBV15	TRBJ2-3	-	CATEATDTQYF	TGTGCCACCGAAGCCACAGATACGCAGTATTTT
-	TRBV11-3	TRBJ2-7	-	CASGQSSSYEQYF	TGTGCCAGTGGACAGAGCAGCTCCTACGAGCAGTACTTC
-	TRBV11-2	TRBJ1-6	TRBD1	CASSPGQVNSPLHF	TGTGCCAGCAGCCCGGGACAGGTGAATTCACCCCTCCACTTT
-	TRBV5-1	TRBJ2-3	TRBD1	CASSFQGANTDTQYF	TGCGCCAGCAGCTTCCAGGGGGCAAACACAGATACGCAGTATTTT
-	TRBV30	TRBJ1-3	-	CAWSVHLTGISGNTIYF	TGTGCCTGGAGTGTCCACCTCACAGGGATCTCTGGAAACACCATATATTTT
-	TRBV5-8	TRBJ2-5	TRBD1	CASRWTGVPRDQYF	TGTGCCAGCAGATGGACAGGGGTACCCCGGGACCAGTACTTC
once	TRBV7-9	TRBJ1-2	TRBD1	CASSILDRDGYTF	TGTGCCAGCAGCATATTGGACAGGGATGGCTACACCTTC
-	TRBV29-1	TRBJ2-1	TRBD1	CSVEGWRGQAANNEQFF	TGCAGCGTTGAAGGATGGAGAGGACAGGCAGCTAACAATGAGCAGTTCTTC
-	TRBV10-2	TRBJ2-2	TRBD1	CASSWTGGSAGELFF	TGCGCCAGCAGTTGGACAGGGGGCTCGGCCGGGGAGCTGTTTTTT
-	TRBV28	TRBJ1-5	-	CAGQAQFSNQPQHF	TGTGCCGGCCAAGCACAGTTTAGCAATCAGCCCCAGCATTTT
-	TRBV7-6	TRBJ2-7	-	CASSPGYWQYF	TGTGCCAGCAGCCCAGGGTACTGGCAGTACTTC
-	TRBV24-1	TRBJ2-1	TRBD2	CATSDLRTSGTYNEQFF	TGTGCCACCAGTGATCTCCGGACTAGCGGGACCTACAATGAGCAGTTCTTC
-	TRBV28	TRBJ1-2	TRBD1	CASSVNPGQGRNYGYTF	TGTGCCAGCAGTGTAAACCCGGGACAGGGCCGGAACTATGGCTACACCTTC
-	TRBV9	TRBJ1-4	-	CASSVGPGPNEKLFF	TGTGCCAGCAGCGTAGGCCCAGGGCCGAATGAAAAACTGTTTTTT
-	TRBV7-3	TRBJ2-5	TRBD1	CASSRDSTQGETQYF	TGTGCCAGCTCGAGGGACAGCACCCAAGGGGAGACCCAGTACTTC
-	TRBV11-3	TRBJ2-3	TRBD1	CASSQGTVSFTDTQYF	TGTGCCAGCAGCCAAGGGACAGTATCTTTCACAGATACGCAGTATTTT
once	TRBV28	TRBJ2-2	-	CASSLWPAQTNTGELFF	TGTGCCAGCAGTTTATGGCCGGCACAGACGAACACCGGGGAGCTGTTTTTT
-	TRBV27	TRBJ2-2	TRBD1	CASSLIVDRGHVGELFF	TGTGCCAGCAGTTTAATCGTAGACAGGGGGCACGTCGGGGAGCTGTTTTTT